The rows below give T cell receptor beta chains drawn from one sample of a study of cytomegalovirus exposure and HLA in healthy donors. This table comes from immunoSEQ multiplex PCR, and its TCRdb copy is limited to in-frame clones, with some not included. This table holds 95,000 to 150,000 clones, around 66% found once. The sequencing input was PBMCs. Receptors were obtained from a woman in her thirties or forties in good health and CMV-seropositive. CDR3s include the opening cysteine and the closing phenylalanine or tryptophan. The D gene is left open where the match is weak. Expanded clones get a size class; other rows say once, few or many, or leave the size out.

clone size | J gene | D gene | V gene | CDR3 protein | CDR3 DNA
few | TRBJ1-1 | TRBD1 | TRBV19 | CASTRDRVNTEAFF | TGTGCCAGTACCCGGGACAGGGTTAACACTGAAGCTTTCTTT
NA | TRBJ1-5 | NA | TRBV2 | CASSDRNSNQPQHF | TGTGCCAGCAGTGACAGAAATAGCAATCAGCCCCAGCATTTT
NA | TRBJ2-3 | TRBD2 | TRBV29-1 | CSVGVAGPTDTQYF | TGCAGCGTTGGCGTAGCGGGACCGACAGATACGCAGTATTTT
NA | TRBJ1-1 | TRBD1 | TRBV9 | CASSSGTGGTEAFF | TGTGCCAGCAGCTCAGGGACAGGGGGCACTGAAGCTTTCTTT
NA | TRBJ2-5 | TRBD1 | TRBV27 | CASSARTGGETQYF | TGTGCCAGCAGTGCGAGGACAGGGGGAGAGACCCAGTACTTC
NA | TRBJ1-1 | TRBD1 | TRBV9 | CASSGAGTGASEAFF | TGTGCCAGCAGCGGGGCCGGGACAGGGGCCTCTGAAGCTTTCTTT
NA | TRBJ2-3 | NA | TRBV25-1 | CASYKEDNLEQYF | TGTGCCAGCTATAAAGAAGATAATCTAGAACAGTATTTT
NA | TRBJ2-3 | TRBD2 | TRBV6-5 | CASSRGLAGVDTQYF | TGTGCCAGCAGCCGGGGACTAGCGGGAGTGGATACGCAGTATTTT
few | TRBJ2-7 | NA | TRBV5-1 | CASSLIGSGYEQYF | TGCGCCAGCAGCTTGATAGGGAGCGGCTACGAGCAGTACTTC
NA | TRBJ2-7 | NA | TRBV11-2 | CASSDLARTAYEQYF | TGTGCCAGCAGCGATCTTGCTCGGACAGCTTACGAGCAGTACTTC
NA | TRBJ2-1 | TRBD1 | TRBV5-1 | CASSFRTGKGNEQFF | TGCGCCAGCAGCTTCAGGACAGGGAAAGGAAATGAGCAGTTCTTC
NA | TRBJ2-1 | TRBD2 | TRBV6-5 | CASSQLAGVNNEQFF | TGTGCCAGCAGTCAACTAGCGGGAGTCAACAATGAGCAGTTCTTC
NA | TRBJ2-1 | NA | TRBV5-1 | CASSLPGVEQFF | TGCGCCAGCAGCTTGCCAGGGGTTGAGCAGTTCTTC
few | TRBJ1-1 | NA | TRBV6-6 | CASSYWAQGYTEAFF | TGTGCCAGCAGTTACTGGGCCCAGGGTTACACTGAAGCTTTCTTT
NA | TRBJ1-1 | NA | TRBV6-6 | CASSYSGARDEAFF | TGTGCCAGCAGTTACTCGGGGGCCAGGGATGAAGCTTTCTTT
NA | TRBJ1-4 | TRBD1 | TRBV5-1 | CASSPGPGGEKLFF | TGCGCCAGCAGCCCGGGGCCAGGGGGCGAAAAACTGTTTTTT
few | TRBJ2-2 | TRBD2 | TRBV19 | CASSIPSGSFSGELFF | TGTGCCAGTAGTATACCTAGCGGGAGTTTCTCCGGGGAGCTGTTTTTT
NA | TRBJ1-6 | NA | TRBV10-1 | CASPRTWGESQYSPLHF | TGCGCCAGCCCCCGGACGTGGGGAGAGTCGCAGTATTCACCCCTCCACTTT
NA | TRBJ1-2 | NA | TRBV5-6 | CASRIVTGSYGYTF | TGTGCCAGCAGAATCGTCACAGGGTCCTATGGCTACACCTTC
NA | TRBJ1-2 | NA | TRBV6-1 | CASSGWTQGGYTF | TGTGCCAGCAGTGGGTGGACACAGGGTGGCTACACCTTC
NA | TRBJ1-2 | NA | TRBV5-6 | CASSFYSIFTYGYTF | TGTGCCAGCAGCTTCTACAGCATCTTTACCTATGGCTACACCTTC
NA | TRBJ2-1 | TRBD2 | TRBV4-1 | CASSQDDASGVVNEQFF | TGCGCCAGCAGCCAAGATGATGCTAGCGGAGTAGTAAATGAGCAGTTCTTC
NA | TRBJ1-4 | NA | TRBV5-1 | CASSLDSGYNEKLFF | TGCGCCAGCAGCTTGGATTCGGGGTATAATGAAAAACTGTTTTTT
NA | TRBJ1-4 | NA | TRBV2 | CASSVRQEKLFF | TGTGCCAGCAGTGTTAGACAGGAAAAACTGTTTTTT
NA | TRBJ2-1 | TRBD2 | TRBV15 | CATSRMGLEVGNEQFF | TGTGCCACCAGCAGGATGGGACTAGAAGTAGGCAATGAGCAGTTCTTC
NA | TRBJ1-2 | NA | TRBV5-6 | CASSLVGANYGYTF | TGTGCCAGCAGCTTGGTGGGAGCTAACTATGGCTACACCTTC
NA | TRBJ2-5 | NA | TRBV18 | CASSTGQETQYF | TGTGCCAGCTCAACCGGCCAAGAGACCCAGTACTTC
NA | TRBJ1-2 | NA | TRBV11-2 | CASSSTHMGAGGYTF | TGTGCCAGCAGCTCGACCCACATGGGCGCGGGTGGCTACACCTTC
NA | TRBJ1-2 | NA | TRBV2 | CASSEEFGSNYGYTF | TGTGCCAGCAGTGAAGAGTTCGGTTCTAACTATGGCTACACCTTC
few | TRBJ2-7 | TRBD2 | TRBV7-9 | CASGNTGTSYEQYF | TGTGCCAGCGGCAACACCGGGACTAGTTACGAGCAGTACTTC
NA | TRBJ2-7 | NA | TRBV21-1 | CASTNFYPPSGEQYF | TGTGCCAGCACCAACTTTTACCCGCCTAGCGGCGAGCAGTACTTC
NA | TRBJ2-2 | TRBD2 | TRBV30 | CAWSVQGLAGGANTGELFF | TGTGCCTGGAGTGTACAGGGACTAGCGGGGGGCGCGAACACCGGGGAGCTGTTTTTT
NA | TRBJ1-2 | NA | TRBV5-1 | CASSLAGDRAYGYPF | TGCGCCAGCAGCTTGGCCGGAGACAGAGCGTATGGCTACCCCTTC
NA | TRBJ1-5 | NA | TRBV5-1 | CASSLDGMQPQHF | TGCGCCAGCAGCTTGGACGGTATGCAGCCCCAGCATTTT
once | TRBJ1-3 | NA | TRBV14 | CASSQETGPGNTIYF | TGTGCCAGCAGCCAAGAAACAGGACCTGGAAACACCATATATTTT
few | TRBJ2-1 | TRBD2 | TRBV5-1 | CATATSGRGNEQFF | TGCGCCACCGCGACTAGCGGGAGGGGGAATGAGCAGTTCTTC
NA | TRBJ1-1 | NA | TRBV7-9 | CASRVPRREGTEAFF | TGTGCCAGCCGCGTCCCAAGAAGGGAGGGCACTGAAGCTTTCTTT
NA | TRBJ2-2 | TRBD1 | TRBV5-1 | CASSVGQGNTGELFF | TGCGCCAGCAGCGTGGGACAGGGGAACACCGGGGAGCTGTTTTTT
NA | TRBJ2-7 | NA | TRBV10-1 | CASSESRPGQTLAF | TGCGCCAGCAGTGAGTCGCGCCCAGGACAGACCCTGGCCTTC
NA | TRBJ2-2 | TRBD1 | TRBV5-1 | CASSLAGTETGELFF | TGCGCCAGCAGCTTGGCCGGGACAGAAACCGGGGAGCTGTTTTTT
NA | TRBJ1-2 | TRBD1 | TRBV2 | CASTVQGSEYGYPF | TGTGCCAGCACTGTACAGGGGTCGGAATATGGCTACCCCTTC
NA | TRBJ2-2 | TRBD2 | TRBV6-6 | CASTPLAGGSTGELFF | TGTGCCAGCACTCCCCTAGCGGGAGGGTCCACCGGGGAGCTGTTTTTT
NA | TRBJ2-3 | TRBD1 | TRBV30 | CAWKRKGAGTDTQYF | TGTGCCTGGAAGAGGAAGGGGGCTGGAACAGATACGCAGTATTTT
NA | TRBJ2-6 | NA | TRBV27 | CASAPGDLGGANVLTF | TGTGCCAGCGCCCCGGGGGATTTGGGGGGGGCCAACGTCCTGACTTTC
few | TRBJ1-5 | NA | TRBV30 | CAWSWGRGDQPQHF | TGTGCCTGGAGTTGGGGCAGGGGTGATCAGCCCCAGCATTTT
once | TRBJ1-1 | TRBD1 | TRBV2 | CASQQGLMNTEAFF | TGTGCCAGTCAACAGGGGTTAATGAACACTGAAGCTTTCTTT
NA | TRBJ1-4 | NA | TRBV25-1 | CASSLQTEKLFF | TGTGCCAGCAGTCTACAGACGGAAAAACTGTTTTTT
NA | TRBJ2-1 | NA | TRBV1 | CTSSQDGASGRSSGDEQFF | TGCACCAGCAGCCAAGATGGGGCTAGCGGGAGGTCTTCGGGCGATGAGCAGTTCTTC
once | TRBJ1-1 | TRBD1 | TRBV9 | CASSAHRGLRNTEAFF | TGTGCCAGCAGCGCACACAGGGGCCTGAGGAACACTGAAGCTTTCTTT
NA | TRBJ2-7 | TRBD1 | TRBV6-5 | CASSPTGGQYF | TGTGCCAGCAGCCCCACAGGGGGTCAGTACTTC
few | TRBJ2-1 | NA | TRBV19 | CASSIVGRGLGDNEQFF | TGTGCCAGTAGTATAGTGGGCCGAGGACTGGGCGACAATGAGCAGTTCTTC
NA | TRBJ1-1 | NA | TRBV29-1 | CSAQGSMNTEAFF | TGCAGCGCCCAGGGTAGTATGAACACTGAAGCTTTCTTT
NA | TRBJ2-7 | TRBD1 | TRBV6-5 | CASSYDRVSYEQYF | TGTGCCAGCAGTTACGACAGGGTATCCTACGAGCAGTACTTC
NA | TRBJ1-2 | TRBD1 | TRBV5-4 | CASSRDRGGKDYGYPF | TGTGCCAGCAGCCGGGACAGGGGCGGGAAGGACTATGGCTACCCCTTC
NA | TRBJ2-5 | NA | TRBV6-5 | CASSYRSEGDQYF | TGTGCCAGCAGTTACCGATCCGAGGGTGACCAGTACTTC
once | TRBJ2-1 | NA | TRBV2 | CASSAGTSSYNEQFF | TGTGCCAGCAGTGCGGGAACAAGCTCCTACAATGAGCAGTTCTTC
NA | TRBJ2-7 | NA | TRBV28 | CASSLPQTWISYEQYF | TGTGCCAGCAGTTTACCCCAGACTTGGATTTCCTACGAGCAGTACTTC
NA | TRBJ2-3 | TRBD1 | TRBV19 | CASSPWDRGFTDTQYF | TGTGCCAGTAGTCCTTGGGACAGGGGGTTCACAGATACGCAGTATTTT